Below, 13 T cell receptor beta chains from the same sample are listed, as sequenced in a study of monozygotic twins with inflammatory bowel disease. From the 5' RACE reads, TCRdb lists one entry per CDR3 protein and no DNA. The sample shows approximately 380,000 distinct CDR3 sequences, and around 2.6% sits with its ten largest clones. Specimen: blood. These TCRs come from a human donor with ulcerative colitis or Crohn's disease, or a healthy co-twin of an affected twin (not recorded which).

The chain combines TRBV7-9 with TRBJ2-2. The CDR3 loop spans 17 amino acids. Germline V gene sequence: CDR1 SEHNR, CDR2 FQNEAQ (reference sequence). The chain's CDR3 is CASSSRRGFANTGELFF.

J is TRBJ2-7 and V is TRBV15; TCRdb proposes TRBD2, but this gene call is untestable without DNA. CDR1 and CDR2 (germline): LNHNV, YYDKDF (reference sequence). The CDR3 runs to 14 residues. This CDR3 is CATSRLDGTYEQYF.

This chain uses TRBV7-2 with TRBJ1-6; TCRdb proposes TRBD1, but this gene call is untestable without DNA. The V gene's germline CDR1 is SGHTA and CDR2 FQGNSA. CDR3 length: 15 amino acids. CDR3: CASSLGGTGGSPLHF.

The chain joins TRBV27 to TRBJ1-3. From germline, CDR1 is MNHEY and CDR2 SMNVEV (reference sequence). The CDR3 runs 20 residues. The CDR3: CASSPLSLHEGSIHGNTIYF.

The chain couples TRBV20-1 to TRBJ2-3; no DNA is available, so the TRBD2 call from TCRdb remains unchecked. Germline V gene lookup returns CDR1 DFQATT and CDR2 SNEGSKA (reference sequence). The CDR3 contains 17 residues. This chain's CDR3 is CSAWTSGGAISTDTQYF.

The genes are TRBV7-9 and TRBJ1-5; TCRdb outputs TRBD1, but without DNA this stays unchecked. The V gene's germline CDR1 is SEHNR and CDR2 FQNEAQ (reference sequence). The length of the CDR3 is 16 residues. The CDR3 is CASSLGTGGSWQPQHF.

The chain is built from TRBV7-8 and TRBJ2-3. This CDR3 is 16 amino acids long. The germline CDR1 and CDR2 sequences are SGHVS and FQNEAQ. Here the CDR3 reads CASSLAYGAGTDTQYF. The full variable domain, rest sourced from reference TRBV7-8 and TRBJ2-3, is GAGVSQSPRYKVAKRGQDVALRCDPISGHVSLFWYQQALGQGPEFLTYFQNEAQLDKSGLPSDRFFAERPEGSVSTLKIQRTQQEDSAVYLCASSLAYGAGTDTQYFGPGTRLTVL.

This chain uses TRBV2 with TRBJ2-7; TCRdb's D call, TRBD1, is unchecked because there is no DNA. This CDR3 has 16 residues. Germline V gene data show CDR1 as SNHLY and CDR2 as FYNNEI. This chain's CDR3 is CASMSGGTARGNEQYF.

V usage is TRBV4-3 and J usage is TRBJ1-4. The CDR3 loop spans 15 amino acids. In germline, CDR1 is LGHNA, CDR2 YSLEER. The CDR3 loop is CASSQDSVGREKLFF.

The chain carries TRBV11-3 and TRBJ1-2; the TRBD1 assignment by TCRdb is unverifiable without DNA. The CDR3 sequence is 14 residues long. Germline-derived CDR1 and CDR2 are SGHNT and YENEEA. CDR3 residues: CASSHRQTSYGYTF.

The chain links TRBV11-2 to TRBJ2-7; the D gene TCRdb calls, TRBD1, cannot be checked with no DNA. The germline V gene encodes CDR1 SGHAT and CDR2 FQNNGV. This CDR3 has 15 amino acids. CDR3 sequence: CASCLWDRGTYEQYF.

The gene calls are TRBV5-1 and TRBJ2-7; without DNA, the TCRdb call of TRBD2 cannot be checked. The CDR3 is 14 amino acids. The germline CDR1 and CDR2 sequences are SGHRS and YFSETQ. The CDR3 sequence is CATSDAAGLREQYF.

V usage is TRBV30 and J usage is TRBJ2-3; absent DNA, TCRdb's TRBD1 call cannot be checked. Looked up from germline, CDR1 is GTSNPN and CDR2 is SVGIG (reference sequence). CDR3 length: 16 residues. The CDR3 is CAWSPSRSRVTDTQYF.